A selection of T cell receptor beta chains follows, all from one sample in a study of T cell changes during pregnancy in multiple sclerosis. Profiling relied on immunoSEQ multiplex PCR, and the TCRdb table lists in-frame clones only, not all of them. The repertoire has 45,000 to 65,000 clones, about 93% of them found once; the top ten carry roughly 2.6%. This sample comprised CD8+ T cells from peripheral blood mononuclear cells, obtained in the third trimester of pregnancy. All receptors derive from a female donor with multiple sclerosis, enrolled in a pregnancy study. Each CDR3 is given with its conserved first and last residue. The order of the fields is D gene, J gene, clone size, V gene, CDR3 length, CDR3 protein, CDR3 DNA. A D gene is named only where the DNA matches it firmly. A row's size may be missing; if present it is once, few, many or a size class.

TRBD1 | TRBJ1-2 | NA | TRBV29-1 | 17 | CSVDIRDRGPKAYGYTF | TGCAGCGTAGATATCCGGGACAGGGGGCCGAAGGCTTATGGCTACACCTTC
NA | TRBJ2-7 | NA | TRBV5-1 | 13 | CASSPPAGNEQYF | TGCGCCAGCAGCCCCCCCGCGGGGAACGAGCAGTACTTC
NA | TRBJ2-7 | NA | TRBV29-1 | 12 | CSVEGRGYEQYF | TGCAGCGTTGAGGGTAGGGGCTACGAGCAGTACTTC
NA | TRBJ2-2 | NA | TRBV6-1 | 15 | CASSENEAYTGELFF | TGTGCCAGCAGTGAGAATGAGGCCTACACCGGGGAGCTGTTTTTT
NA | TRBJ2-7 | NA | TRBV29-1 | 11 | CSVAAPNEQYF | TGCAGCGTTGCAGCGCCAAACGAGCAGTACTTC
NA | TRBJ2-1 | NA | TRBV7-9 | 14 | CASSSVGGGNEQFF | TGTGCCAGCAGCTCGGTGGGGGGAGGCAATGAGCAGTTCTTC
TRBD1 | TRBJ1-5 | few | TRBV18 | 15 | CASSQTTGGPQPQHF | TGTGCCAGCTCACAGACTACAGGGGGCCCTCAGCCCCAGCATTTT
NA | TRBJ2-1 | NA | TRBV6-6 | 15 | CASSYGASSYNEQFF | TGTGCCAGCAGTTACGGGGCGAGCTCCTACAATGAGCAGTTCTTC
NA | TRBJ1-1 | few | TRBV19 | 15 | CASNFRRQVNTEAFF | TGTGCCAGTAATTTCCGCAGACAGGTGAACACTGAAGCTTTCTTT
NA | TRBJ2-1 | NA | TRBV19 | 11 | CASSIGGEQFF | TGTGCCAGTAGTATAGGCGGTGAGCAGTTCTTC
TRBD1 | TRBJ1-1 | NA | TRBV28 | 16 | CASLLKPGQGYTEAFF | TGTGCCAGCCTCCTAAAGCCGGGACAGGGTTACACTGAAGCTTTCTTT
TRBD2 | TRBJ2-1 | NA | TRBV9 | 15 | CASSERASGAAEQFF | TGTGCCAGCAGCGAGAGGGCTAGCGGAGCGGCTGAGCAGTTCTTC
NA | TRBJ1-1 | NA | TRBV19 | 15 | CASNVQGRMNTEAFF | TGTGCCAGTAATGTTCAGGGTCGAATGAACACTGAAGCTTTCTTT
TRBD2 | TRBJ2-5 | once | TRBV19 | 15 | CASSTYREAEETQYF | TGTGCCAGTAGTACTTACCGGGAGGCCGAAGAGACCCAGTACTTC
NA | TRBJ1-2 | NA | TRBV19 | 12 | CASSIVGGSYTF | TGTGCCAGTAGTATAGTCGGAGGGAGCTACACCTTC
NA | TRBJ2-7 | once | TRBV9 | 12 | CASSGSSYEQYF | TGTGCCAGCAGCGGGAGCTCCTACGAGCAGTACTTC
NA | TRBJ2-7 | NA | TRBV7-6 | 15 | CASSLGASPTYEQYF | TGTGCCAGCAGCTTAGGGGCATCCCCTACCTACGAGCAGTACTTC
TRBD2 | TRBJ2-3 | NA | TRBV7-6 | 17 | CASSPTLAGDGTDTQYF | TGTGCCAGCAGCCCAACGCTAGCGGGAGATGGTACAGATACGCAGTATTTT
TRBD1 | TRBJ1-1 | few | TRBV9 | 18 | CASSPRGQGLEENTEAFF | TGTGCCAGCAGCCCGAGAGGACAGGGTCTGGAGGAGAACACTGAAGCTTTCTTT
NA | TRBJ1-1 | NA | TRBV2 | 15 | CASRVATGGGTEAFF | TGTGCCAGCAGAGTAGCGACAGGTGGGGGCACTGAAGCTTTCTTT
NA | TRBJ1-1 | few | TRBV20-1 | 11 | CSAARANEAFF | TGCAGTGCCGCCAGGGCCAATGAAGCTTTCTTT
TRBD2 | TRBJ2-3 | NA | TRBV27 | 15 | CASSFLAGVTDTQYF | TGTGCCAGCAGTTTCCTAGCGGGAGTCACAGATACGCAGTATTTT
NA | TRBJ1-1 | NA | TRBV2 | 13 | CASLDSMNTEAFF | TGTGCCAGCCTGGACAGCATGAACACTGAAGCTTTCTTT
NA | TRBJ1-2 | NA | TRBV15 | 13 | CATSEMAGYRYTF | TGTGCCACCAGCGAAATGGCAGGGTACCGCTACACCTTC
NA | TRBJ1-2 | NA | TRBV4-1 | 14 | CASSQTPPRGGYTF | TGCGCCAGCAGCCAAACCCCCCCTAGGGGTGGCTACACCTTC
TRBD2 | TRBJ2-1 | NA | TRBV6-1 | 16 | CASSDLRGGPYNEQFF | TGTGCCAGCAGTGACCTACGGGGGGGCCCATACAATGAGCAGTTCTTC
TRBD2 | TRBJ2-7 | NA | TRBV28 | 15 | CASSQGLAGSYEQYF | TGTGCCAGCAGTCAGGGACTAGCGGGGAGCTACGAGCAGTACTTC
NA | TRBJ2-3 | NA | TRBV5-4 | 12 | CASSSLLDTQYF | TGTGCCAGCAGCTCCCTTTTAGATACGCAGTATTTT
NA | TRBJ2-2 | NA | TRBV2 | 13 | CASTSSAVGELFF | TGTGCCAGCACGAGCTCTGCGGTCGGGGAGCTGTTTTTT
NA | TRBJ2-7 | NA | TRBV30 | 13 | CAWSGGEVHEQYF | TGTGCCTGGAGTGGGGGGGAGGTCCACGAGCAGTACTTC
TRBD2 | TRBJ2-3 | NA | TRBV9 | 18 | CASSGPGTLAGTTDTQYF | TGTGCCAGCAGCGGTCCGGGTACTCTAGCGGGCACCACAGATACGCAGTATTTT